This is a list of T cell receptor beta chains from one sample in a study of blood T cell repertoires in COVID-19. Method: immunoSEQ multiplex PCR; TCRdb's copy keeps in-frame clones and lacks some. The sample shows about 12,000 clones, 85% to 90% of them seen only once. The material sequenced was peripheral blood. These receptors were collected from a woman aged 55-75 years with active COVID-19. CDR3s include the opening cysteine and the closing phenylalanine or tryptophan. D genes are given only for firm matches. Size is omitted from some rows. Given values are once, few, many or a class for expanded clones.

J gene	D gene	V gene	clone size	CDR3 DNA	CDR3 protein
TRBJ1-5	NA	TRBV19	NA	TGTGCCAGTAAATCGGGACTCTTAGGCAATCAGCCCCAGCATTTT	CASKSGLLGNQPQHF
TRBJ2-1	TRBD2	TRBV12-5	NA	TGTGCTAGTGGTTTGGTACCTATACCGGGACTAGCGGGAGCCAGGAGCTCCTACAATGAGCAGTTCTTC	CASGLVPIPGLAGARSSYNEQFF
TRBJ1-2	TRBD1	TRBV5-4	NA	TGTGCCAGCAGCTCGACAGGGCAAGGCTACACCTTC	CASSSTGQGYTF
TRBJ1-4	TRBD1	TRBV15	NA	TGTGCCACCACTCCAAGGGACAGGGGACGAGGAGAAAAACTGTTTTTT	CATTPRDRGRGEKLFF
TRBJ2-7	TRBD1	TRBV5-6	NA	TGTGCCAGCAGTGGGACAGGGGGACTCTACGAGCAGTACTTC	CASSGTGGLYEQYF
TRBJ1-5	NA	TRBV6-5	NA	TGTGCCAGTACAGCCAGTAAGAATCAGCCCCAGCATTTT	CASTASKNQPQHF
TRBJ1-6	TRBD1	TRBV18	few	TGTGCCAGCTCACCGTCGGCCAGGGGGAAGAATTCACCCCTCCACTTT	CASSPSARGKNSPLHF
TRBJ2-1	NA	TRBV2	NA	TGTGCCAGCAGAGCCCCGGGGGTGAGTGAGCAGTTCTTC	CASRAPGVSEQFF
TRBJ2-5	TRBD2	TRBV27	NA	TGTGCCAGCAGTATTAGGAGGACTAGCGGGTTCCAAGAGACCCAGTACTTC	CASSIRRTSGFQETQYF
TRBJ2-7	NA	TRBV29-1	NA	TGCAGCGTTGAACAGGCATCCTACGAGCAGTACTTC	CSVEQASYEQYF
TRBJ1-1	NA	TRBV19	NA	TGTGCCAGTAATAAGGGGCGAGGTAACACTGAAGCTTTCTTT	CASNKGRGNTEAFF
TRBJ2-2	TRBD2	TRBV2	NA	TGTGCCAGCAAGGCCGGGGGGGCTACCGGGGAGCTGTTTTTT	CASKAGGATGELFF
TRBJ1-2	TRBD1	TRBV6-1	NA	TGTGCCAGCAGTGAATTCCGGACAGGCGATACCTTC	CASSEFRTGDTF
TRBJ2-3	NA	TRBV6-5	NA	TGTGCCAGCAGTTACTCGGCGGAACGCACAGATACGCAGTATTTT	CASSYSAERTDTQYF
TRBJ1-6	NA	TRBV5-1	NA	TGCGCCAGCAGCCCGGGGGACGATTCACCCCTCCACTTT	CASSPGDDSPLHF
TRBJ2-2	NA	TRBV4-2	NA	TGTGCCAGCAGCCAAGAACGGGTCCTCCTTACCACCGGGGAGCTGTTTTTT	CASSQERVLLTTGELFF
TRBJ1-2	NA	TRBV6-5	NA	TGTGCCAGCAGTTCACACAAGACCGACAGCGTTTATGGCTACACCTTC	CASSSHKTDSVYGYTF
TRBJ1-5	TRBD1	TRBV27	few	TGTGCCAGCAGTTCAGGGCAGGGGGCCCGGAGCAATCAGCCCCAGCATTTT	CASSSGQGARSNQPQHF
TRBJ2-7	TRBD1	TRBV30	NA	TGTGCCTGGCTGGGACCGGGACAGGGCTACGAGCAGTACTTC	CAWLGPGQGYEQYF
TRBJ1-5	NA	TRBV5-4	NA	TGTGCCAGCAGCTTAAGGGGTGGGGATCAGCCCCAGCATTTT	CASSLRGGDQPQHF
TRBJ2-7	TRBD1	TRBV3-1/TRBV3-2	NA	TGTGCCAGCAGCCAAGATCCCGGGACAGGGGATTACTTC	CASSQDPGTGDYF
TRBJ1-4	TRBD1	TRBV5-1	NA	TGCGCCAGCAGCTTAAACAGGGGGCTCAGTGAAAAACTGTTTTTT	CASSLNRGLSEKLFF
TRBJ2-3	TRBD2	TRBV28	NA	TGTGCCAGCCCGCCTCTAGCGGGGGGCACAGATACGCAGTATTTT	CASPPLAGGTDTQYF